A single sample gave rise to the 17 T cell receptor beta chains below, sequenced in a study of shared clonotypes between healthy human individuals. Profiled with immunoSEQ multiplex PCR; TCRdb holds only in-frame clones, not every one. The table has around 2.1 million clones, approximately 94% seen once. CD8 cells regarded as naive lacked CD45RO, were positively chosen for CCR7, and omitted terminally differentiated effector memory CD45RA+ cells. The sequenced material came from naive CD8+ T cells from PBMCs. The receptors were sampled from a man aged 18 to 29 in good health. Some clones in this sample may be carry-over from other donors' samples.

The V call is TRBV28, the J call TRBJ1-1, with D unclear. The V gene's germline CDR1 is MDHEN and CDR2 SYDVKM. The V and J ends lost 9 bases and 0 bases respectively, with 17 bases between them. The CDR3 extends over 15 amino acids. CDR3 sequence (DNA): TGTGCCAGTCTCGGGATTGAGACGGTGAACACTGAAGCTTTCTTT. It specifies CASLGIETVNTEAFF.

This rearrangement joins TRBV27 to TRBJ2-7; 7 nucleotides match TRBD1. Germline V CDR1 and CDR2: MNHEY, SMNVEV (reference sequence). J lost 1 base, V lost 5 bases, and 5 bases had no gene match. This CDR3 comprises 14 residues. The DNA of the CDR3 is TGTGCCAGCAGTAGAGGGACAGCTTCCTACGAGCAGTACTTC. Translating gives CASSRGTASYEQYF.

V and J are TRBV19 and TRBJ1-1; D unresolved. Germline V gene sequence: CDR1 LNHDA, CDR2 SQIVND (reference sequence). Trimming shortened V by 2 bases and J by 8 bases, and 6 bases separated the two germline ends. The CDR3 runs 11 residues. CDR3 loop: CASSIFMEAFF. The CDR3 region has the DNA TGTGCCAGTAGTATATTCATGGAAGCTTTCTTT.

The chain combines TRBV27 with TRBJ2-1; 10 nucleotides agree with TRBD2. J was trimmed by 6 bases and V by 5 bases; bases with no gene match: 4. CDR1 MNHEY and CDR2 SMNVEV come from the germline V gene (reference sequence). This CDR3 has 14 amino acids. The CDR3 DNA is TGTGCCAGCAGTAAAGGGACTAGCGCCAATGAGCAGTTCTTC. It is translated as CASSKGTSANEQFF.

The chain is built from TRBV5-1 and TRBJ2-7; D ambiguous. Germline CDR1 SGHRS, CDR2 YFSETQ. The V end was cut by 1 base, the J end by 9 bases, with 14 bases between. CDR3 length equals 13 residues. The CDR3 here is CASSLSTRRWQYF. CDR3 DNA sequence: TGCGCCAGCAGCTTGTCAACCCGGCGATGGCAGTACTTC.

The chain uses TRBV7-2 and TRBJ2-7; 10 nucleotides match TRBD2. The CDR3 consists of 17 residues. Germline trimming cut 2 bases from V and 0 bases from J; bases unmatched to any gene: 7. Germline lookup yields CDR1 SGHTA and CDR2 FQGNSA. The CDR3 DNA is TGTGCCAGCAGCTTAAAGCCAGCGGGAGGGTACTCCTACGAGCAGTACTTC. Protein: CASSLKPAGGYSYEQYF.

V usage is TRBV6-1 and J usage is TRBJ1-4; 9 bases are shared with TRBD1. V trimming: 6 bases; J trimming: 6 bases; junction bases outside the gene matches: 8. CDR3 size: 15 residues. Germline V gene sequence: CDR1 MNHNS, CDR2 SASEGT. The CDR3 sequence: CASRQPGQGHEKLFF. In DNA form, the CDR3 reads TGTGCCAGCAGGCAACCGGGACAGGGACATGAAAAACTGTTTTTT.

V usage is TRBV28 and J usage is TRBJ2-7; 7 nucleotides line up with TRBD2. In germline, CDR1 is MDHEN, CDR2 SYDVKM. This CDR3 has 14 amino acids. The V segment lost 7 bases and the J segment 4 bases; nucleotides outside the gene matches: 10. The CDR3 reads CASTLGEGWYEQYF. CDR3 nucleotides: TGTGCCAGCACCCTAGGGGAGGGTTGGTACGAGCAGTACTTC. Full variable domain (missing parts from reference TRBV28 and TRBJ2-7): DVKVTQSSRYLVKRTGEKVFLECVQDMDHENMFWYRQDPGLGLRLIYFSYDVKMKEKGDIPEGYSVSREKKERFSLILESASTNQTSMYLCASTLGEGWYEQYFGPGTRLTVT.

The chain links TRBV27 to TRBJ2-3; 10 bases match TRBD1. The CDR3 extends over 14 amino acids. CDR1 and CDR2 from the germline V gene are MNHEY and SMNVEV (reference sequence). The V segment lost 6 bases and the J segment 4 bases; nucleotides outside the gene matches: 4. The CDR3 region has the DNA TGTGCCAGCAGCTGGACAGGGGGTTCAGATACGCAGTATTTT. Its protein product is CASSWTGGSDTQYF.

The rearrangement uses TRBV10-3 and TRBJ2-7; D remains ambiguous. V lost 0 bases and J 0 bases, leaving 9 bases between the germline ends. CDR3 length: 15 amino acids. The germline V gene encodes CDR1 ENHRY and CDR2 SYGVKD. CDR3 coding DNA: TGTGCCATCAGTGAGTCACCCGTGGACTCCTACGAGCAGTACTTC. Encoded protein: CAISESPVDSYEQYF.

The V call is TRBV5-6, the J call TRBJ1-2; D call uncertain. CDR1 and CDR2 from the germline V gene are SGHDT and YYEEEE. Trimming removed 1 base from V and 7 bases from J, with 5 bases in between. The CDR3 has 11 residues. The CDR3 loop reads CASSLSAGYTF. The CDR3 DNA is TGTGCCAGCAGCTTGTCCGCTGGCTACACCTTC.

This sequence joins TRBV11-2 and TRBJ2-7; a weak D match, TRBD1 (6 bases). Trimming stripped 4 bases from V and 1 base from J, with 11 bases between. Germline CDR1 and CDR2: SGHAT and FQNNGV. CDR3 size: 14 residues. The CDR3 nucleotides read TGTGCCAGCAGCTCGCACAGGGCATCCTACGAGCAGTACTTC. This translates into CASSSHRASYEQYF.

The CDR3 sequence is CASSLVIGRYYEQYF. CDR3 bases: TGTGCCAGCAGCTTAGTGATCGGGCGGTACTACGAGCAGTACTTC. This chain connects TRBV7-6 to TRBJ2-7, with no clear D. The ends were cut back, 1 base at V and 3 bases at J, with 13 bases in the middle. CDR3 length equals 15 residues. Germline V gene data show CDR1 as SGHVS and CDR2 as FNYEAQ.

CDR3 sequence: CASSYPNAAYTEAFF. The CDR3 bases are TGTGCCAGCAGTTACCCGAATGCCGCGTACACTGAAGCTTTCTTT. The rearrangement joins TRBV6-6 to TRBJ1-1; D is unresolved. Trimming stripped 2 bases from V and 3 bases from J, with 13 bases between. Germline V gives CDR1 MNHNY, CDR2 SVGAGI (reference sequence). The CDR3 extends over 15 amino acids.

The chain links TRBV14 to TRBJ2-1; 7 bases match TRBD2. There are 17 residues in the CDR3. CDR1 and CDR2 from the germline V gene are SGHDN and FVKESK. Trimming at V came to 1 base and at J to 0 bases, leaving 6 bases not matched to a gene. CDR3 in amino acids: CASSQVAGRTSYNEQFF. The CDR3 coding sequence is TGTGCCAGCAGCCAAGTTGCCGGGAGGACCTCCTACAATGAGCAGTTCTTC. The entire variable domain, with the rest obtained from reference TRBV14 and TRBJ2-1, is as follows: EAGVTQFPSHSVIEKGQTVTLRCDPISGHDNLYWYRRVMGKEIKFLLHFVKESKQDESGMPNNRFLAERTGGTYSTLKVQPAELEDSGVYFCASSQVAGRTSYNEQFFGPGTRLTVL.

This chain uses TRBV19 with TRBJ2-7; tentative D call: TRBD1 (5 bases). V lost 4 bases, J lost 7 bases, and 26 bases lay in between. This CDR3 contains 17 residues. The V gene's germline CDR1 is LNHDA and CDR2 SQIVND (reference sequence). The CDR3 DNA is TGTGCCAGTAGTAAAGATGACTCGTTGGGGCTTAATAGGGAGCAGTACTTC. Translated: CASSKDDSLGLNREQYF.

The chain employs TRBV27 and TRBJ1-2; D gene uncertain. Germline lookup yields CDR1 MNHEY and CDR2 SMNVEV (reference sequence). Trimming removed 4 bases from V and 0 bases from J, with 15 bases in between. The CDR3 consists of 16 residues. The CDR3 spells CASSSQVAHPNYGYTF. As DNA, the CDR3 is TGTGCCAGCAGTTCCCAGGTTGCCCATCCTAACTATGGCTACACCTTC.